One and the same sample provided the 22 T cell receptor beta chains below, sequenced in a study of control samples from healthy donors and cancer patients. Clones were sequenced by immunoSEQ multiplex PCR, and TCRdb holds only the in-frame ones, with some missing. The sample has some 410,000 clones, roughly 90% seen once. The specimen sequenced was PBMCs. These receptors came from a man between 35 and 55 years old with head and neck cancer.

This clone was seen only a few times. J is TRBJ1-1 and V is TRBV29-1; D might be TRBD1 (6 bases). The CDR3 runs to 13 residues. Trimming left V 6 bases short and J 1 base short, with 12 bases between. The germline V gene encodes CDR1 SQVTM and CDR2 ANQGSEA. CDR3 protein: CSVTRGGNTEAFF. CDR3 nucleotides: TGCAGCGTGACCAGGGGAGGGAACACTGAAGCTTTCTTT.

The chain joins TRBV7-8 to TRBJ1-1; D is perhaps TRBD1 (5 bases). The germline CDR1 and CDR2 sequences are SGHVS and FQNEAQ. Between the trimmed V and J ends, which lost 4 bases and 1 base, there was a span of 7 bases. This CDR3 has 13 residues. For the CDR3, the DNA is TGTGCCAGCAGCTACGGACAGAACACTGAAGCTTTCTTT. It codes for CASSYGQNTEAFF.

In its sample, this clone was seen once. The V and J genes are TRBV5-4 and TRBJ2-3; TRBD1 matches at 11 bases. The V segment lost 9 bases and the J segment 5 bases; nucleotides outside the gene matches: 8. Per the germline V gene, CDR1 is SGHNT and CDR2 is YYREEE (reference sequence). This CDR3 comprises 14 residues. The CDR3 spells CATLGQGVGDTQYF. Written as DNA, the CDR3 is TGTGCCACCTTGGGACAGGGGGTGGGAGATACGCAGTATTTT.

The chain carries TRBV28 and TRBJ1-5; D unclear. CDR1 MDHEN and CDR2 SYDVKM come from the germline V gene. The CDR3 has 12 amino acids. Trimming took off 5 bases at V and 5 bases at J, with 7 bases between the two ends. The CDR3 here is CASSGLHQPQHF. CDR3 DNA: TGTGCCAGCAGTGGACTTCATCAGCCCCAGCATTTT.

The chain joins TRBV6-6 to TRBJ2-2; 8 bases match TRBD2. V was pared by 4 bases and J by 6 bases, with 10 bases of the junction left unmatched. Germline values: CDR1 MNHNY, CDR2 SVGAGI (reference sequence). This CDR3 has 16 amino acids. The CDR3 DNA reads as TGTGCCAGCAGTTTCCCCTACAGGACTAGCCCCGGGGAGCTGTTTTTT. Protein: CASSFPYRTSPGELFF.

The chain links TRBV10-3 to TRBJ2-5; 7 bases line up with TRBD2. There are 16 residues in the CDR3. Per germline, CDR1 ENHRY and CDR2 SYGVKD. V was clipped by 0 bases and J by 5 bases; unmatched bases: 9. The CDR3 nucleotides are TGTGCCATCAGTGAGTCGGGGCTAGCGGAAGCGGAGACCCAGTACTTC. This encodes CAISESGLAEAETQYF.

This chain links TRBV7-2 with TRBJ2-7, with D possibly matching TRBD2 (5 bases). Trimming stripped 5 bases from V and 1 base from J, with 9 bases between. The length of the CDR3 is 13 residues. From germline, CDR1 is SGHTA and CDR2 FQGNSA. The CDR3 loop is CASSDGISYEQYF. CDR3 in DNA: TGTGCCAGCAGCGACGGGATTTCCTACGAGCAGTACTTC. Based on the CDR3 plus reference TRBV7-2 and TRBJ2-7, the full variable domain is GAGVSQSPSNKVTEKGKDVELRCDPISGHTALYWYRQSLGQGLEFLIYFQGNSAPDKSGLPSDRFSAERTGGSVSTLTIQRTQQEDSAVYLCASSDGISYEQYFGPGTRLTVT.

This chain uses TRBV30 with TRBJ1-2, with a weak D call TRBD1 (5 bases). V lost 4 bases, J lost 4 bases, and 13 bases lay in between. The V gene's germline CDR1 is GTSNPN and CDR2 SVGIG (reference sequence). The CDR3 spans 13 residues. For the CDR3, the DNA is TGTGCCTGGAACGGGGGTAGCGGCTATGGCTACACCTTC. Residues: CAWNGGSGYGYTF.

V and J are TRBV27 and TRBJ2-7, with TRBD1 as a possible D gene (6 bases). The V end lost 7 bases, the J end lost 7 bases, and 23 bases lay between the germline ends. The CDR3 runs 15 residues. CDR1 MNHEY and CDR2 SMNVEV come from the germline V gene (reference sequence). CDR3 loop: CASTQEAGAFGEQYF. CDR3 nucleotide sequence: TGTGCCAGCACCCAGGAGGCAGGGGCGTTCGGTGAGCAGTACTTC.

V is TRBV10-1 and J is TRBJ2-1; D not resolved. Trimming pared 3 bases from V and 0 bases from J, leaving 18 bases between. CDR1 and CDR2 (germline): WNHNN, SYGVQD (reference sequence). The CDR3 sequence is 18 residues long. The CDR3 is CASSEGRGGRFSYNEQFF. CDR3 nucleotides: TGCGCCAGCAGTGAAGGTAGAGGTGGACGATTCTCCTACAATGAGCAGTTCTTC.

The chain employs TRBV28 and TRBJ1-2; maybe TRBD1 (6 bases). This CDR3 comprises 14 residues. The germline V gene has CDR1 MDHEN and CDR2 SYDVKM. The V end lost 6 bases, the J end lost 6 bases, and 17 bases lay between the germline ends. The CDR3: CASRWENGDNGYTF. The CDR3 DNA reads TGTGCCAGCAGATGGGAGAACGGGGACAATGGCTACACCTTC.

The chain has TRBV2 and TRBJ2-7; no clear D gene. The germline CDR1 and CDR2 sequences are SNHLY and FYNNEI. The CDR3 totals 14 residues. V was pared by 3 bases and J by 4 bases, with 13 bases between. CDR3 bases: TGTGCCAGCAGTGAGGTGATGGGTATTTACGAGCAGTACTTC. It is translated as CASSEVMGIYEQYF.

The CDR3 DNA is TGTGCCTGGGACAGGTCCATGAACACTGAAGCTTTCTTT. Protein product: CAWDRSMNTEAFF. The chain carries TRBV30 and TRBJ1-1; D might be TRBD1 (6 bases). Germline-derived CDR1 and CDR2 are GTSNPN and SVGIG (reference sequence). The V gene lost 5 bases and the J gene lost 0 bases, with 10 bases spanning the gap. This CDR3 has 13 residues.

The rearrangement uses TRBV28 and TRBJ2-2, with 7 bases lining up with TRBD2. Germline loops: CDR1 MDHEN, CDR2 SYDVKM. With 3 bases clipped from V and 7 bases from J, the junction kept 11 bases outside the gene matches. CDR3 length: 16 amino acids. The CDR3 coding sequence is TGTGCCAGCAGTTTCGGAGCGGGAAGTAGGTTCGGGGAGCTGTTTTTT. Its translation: CASSFGAGSRFGELFF.

This chain connects TRBV29-1 to TRBJ1-1; no clear D. Deletions cut 4 bases from V and 3 bases from J, with 15 bases between. The CDR3 is 14 amino acids. Germline CDR1 reads SQVTM; CDR2 reads ANQGSEA. The CDR3 region is CSVASVRLYTEAFF. In nucleotides, the CDR3 is TGCAGCGTTGCTAGCGTTAGGCTGTACACTGAAGCTTTCTTT.

The chain links TRBV28 to TRBJ1-1, with D possibly matching TRBD1 (5 bases). CDR1 and CDR2 (germline): MDHEN, SYDVKM. This CDR3 comprises 15 residues. With 3 bases removed from V and 7 bases from J, the gap between germline ends came to 18 bases. The chain's CDR3 is CASSFGTPGGVEAFF. DNA for the CDR3: TGTGCCAGCAGTTTTGGGACCCCTGGCGGGGTTGAAGCTTTCTTT.

The V and J genes are TRBV19 and TRBJ2-7; the match to TRBD2 covers 8 bases. This CDR3 has 15 amino acids. The junction had 11 bases not matched to a gene; V was cut back by 4 bases and J by 6 bases. Germline-derived CDR1 and CDR2 are LNHDA and SQIVND (reference sequence). CDR3 DNA sequence: TGTGCCAGTAGTAGAGCAGCCGGGACTAGTCGCGAGCAGTACTTC. This encodes CASSRAAGTSREQYF. The full variable domain, rest sourced from reference TRBV19 and TRBJ2-7, is DGGITQSPKYLFRKEGQNVTLSCEQNLNHDAMYWYRQDPGQGLRLIYYSQIVNDFQKGDIAEGYSVSREKKESFPLTVTSAQKNPTAFYLCASSRAAGTSREQYFGPGTRLTVT.

V is TRBV6-6 and J is TRBJ2-1, with 7 positions matching TRBD2. This CDR3 region has 13 residues. Unmatched junction bases numbered 7, after V lost 10 bases and J lost 4 bases. Germline CDR1 reads MNHNY; CDR2 reads SVGAGI (reference sequence). The CDR3 loop is CATSRDYYNEQFF. CDR3 sequence (DNA): TGTGCCACCTCTCGGGACTATTACAATGAGCAGTTCTTC.

V and J are TRBV25-1 and TRBJ1-5; 7 nucleotides agree with TRBD1. The CDR3 sequence is 14 residues long. J was trimmed by 3 bases and V by 8 bases; bases with no gene match: 7. The germline gives CDR1 MGHDK, CDR2 SYGVNS. CDR3 loop: CASSGTALNQPQHF. In nucleotides, the CDR3 is TGTGCCAGCTCCGGGACAGCACTCAATCAGCCCCAGCATTTT.

The CDR3 reads CASSGARSGNTIYF. For the CDR3, the DNA is TGTGCCAGCAGTGGGGCACGCTCTGGAAACACCATATATTTT. J is TRBJ1-3 and V is TRBV2; D ambiguous. The germline gives CDR1 SNHLY, CDR2 FYNNEI. Trimming pared 4 bases from V and 0 bases from J, leaving 7 bases between. The CDR3 consists of 14 residues.

The CDR3 bases are TGTGCCAGCAGTTTAGGGCCCCGCAATCAGCCCCAGCATTTT. It specifies CASSLGPRNQPQHF. The J gene is TRBJ1-5, the V gene TRBV6-5; D not certain. Germline V gene sequence: CDR1 MNHEY, CDR2 SVGAGI. The CDR3 runs to 14 residues. V was shortened by 4 bases and J by 2 bases, with 9 bases between the two germline ends.

This clone was counted once. The V gene is TRBV7-9, the J gene TRBJ1-3; tentatively, D is TRBD1 (5 bases). V dropped 3 bases and J dropped 4 bases, with 10 bases sitting between them. The CDR3 sequence is 14 residues long. Per the germline V gene, CDR1 is SEHNR and CDR2 is FQNEAQ (reference sequence). The DNA of the CDR3 is TGTGCCAGCAGCTTGGCGGGGGACGGAAACACCATATATTTT. As protein: CASSLAGDGNTIYF.